This T cell receptor (beta chain) was recorded in a study of regulatory T cells in long-lasting Graves disease. With iRepertoire HTBI primers and Arm-PCR of CDR3 regions, TCR beta libraries were built. TCRdb reanalysed the multiplex PCR reads using MiXCR and keeps one entry per CDR3 protein. The profile shows about 500,000 distinct CDR3 sequences, under 20% of them singletons. This clonotype was found many times. Time point indicated: newly diagnosed GD, antithyroid drugs for less than 3 months. The TCR library was prepared using RNA isolated from PBMCs. Another study also made use of these data, one on T cells in Graves' hyperthyroidism and ophthalmopathy. That report notes: Across 18 months, stable Graves' hyperthyroidism was marked by no progression to ophthalmopathy. A model using 13 V-J features told ophthalmopathy apart from stable hyperthyroidism.

This TCR was sampled from a man aged 40-50 years with Graves disease. The starting material was peripheral blood mononuclear cells (PBMCs), obtained at new diagnosis, from a patient treated with antithyroid drugs.

CDR3 loop: CASSAFQGMGYNEQFF. The CDR3, as DNA: TGTGCCAGTAGTGCCTTCCAGGGAATGGGTTACAATGAGCAGTTCTTC. The rearrangement uses TRBV19 and TRBJ2-1, with D possibly matching TRBD1 (5 bases). The CDR3 has 16 residues. Germline V gives CDR1 LNHDA, CDR2 SQIVND (reference sequence). V dropped 5 bases and J dropped 4 bases, with 18 bases sitting between them.